This T cell receptor beta chain came from a study of blood T cell repertoires in COVID-19. Sequenced by immunoSEQ multiplex PCR; TCRdb stores in-frame clones only, minus some. The repertoire holds around 200,000 clones, about 87% seen once, with around 2.3% in the top ten. This CDR3 comprises 15 residues. CDR1 and CDR2 (germline): MNHEY, SVGAGI. The V segment lost 5 bases and the J segment 5 bases; nucleotides outside the gene matches: 8. This receptor was obtained from a man aged 40-49 years with active or convalescent COVID-19. The rearrangement joins TRBV6-5 to TRBJ2-5, with 10 bases aligning to TRBD2. Specimen: peripheral blood. The CDR3 protein is CASSSGGGLSETQYF. CDR3 in DNA: TGTGCCAGCAGTAGCGGGGGGGGATTATCGGAGACCCAGTACTTC.